A selection of T cell receptor beta chains follows, all from one sample in a study of blood T cell repertoires in COVID-19. The table came from immunoSEQ multiplex PCR; TCRdb's copy has only in-frame clones and leaves some out. The data show about 310,000 clones, about 90% seen once. Sequenced material: peripheral blood. These receptor sequences come from a man between 18 and 29 years old with active or convalescent COVID-19. Both conserved end residues are part of each CDR3. Each record gives: D gene, clone size, V gene, J gene, CDR3 DNA, CDR3 protein. D genes are given only for firm matches. Rows may omit the clone size; those that give it use once, few, many or a size class.

D: TRBD1
size: -
V: TRBV7-9
J: TRBJ1-1
DNA: TGTGCCAGCAGCTCGGGACAGGGTCACACTGAAGCTTTCTTT
CDR3: CASSSGQGHTEAFF

D: -
size: once
V: TRBV7-2
J: TRBJ2-3
DNA: TGTGCCAGCAGCCCCACGGCAGGGGCCAGAACTAATACGCAGTATTTT
CDR3: CASSPTAGARTNTQYF

D: TRBD2
size: -
V: TRBV7-7
J: TRBJ2-3
DNA: TGTGCCAGCAGCCTCATAGCGGGGGCTAGCACAGATACGCAGTATTTT
CDR3: CASSLIAGASTDTQYF

D: -
size: -
V: TRBV6-2/TRBV6-3
J: TRBJ2-3
DNA: TGTGCCAGCAGTTACTACACCTCCACAGATACGCAGTATTTT
CDR3: CASSYYTSTDTQYF

D: TRBD1
size: -
V: TRBV12-5
J: TRBJ1-2
DNA: TGTGCTAGTGGTTTAGGGGGCTCGAACTATGGCTACACCTTC
CDR3: CASGLGGSNYGYTF

D: TRBD2
size: once
V: TRBV19
J: TRBJ2-1
DNA: TGTGCCAGTAGTTATATAGCGGGAAAGGACAATGAGCAGTTCTTC
CDR3: CASSYIAGKDNEQFF

D: TRBD2
size: -
V: TRBV5-1
J: TRBJ2-7
DNA: TGCGCCAGCAGCCCCGGGACTACTAACGAGCAGTACTTC
CDR3: CASSPGTTNEQYF

D: -
size: -
V: TRBV28
J: TRBJ1-5
DNA: TGTGCCAGCAGCGTCGGTGGTCCGGGCAATCAGCCCCAGCATTTT
CDR3: CASSVGGPGNQPQHF

D: TRBD2
size: -
V: TRBV6-6
J: TRBJ2-7
DNA: TGTGCCAGCAGTCCCCATAAGGCGAGGGAGGGGAGCTACGAGCAGTACTTC
CDR3: CASSPHKAREGSYEQYF

D: -
size: -
V: TRBV12-5
J: TRBJ1-1
DNA: TGTGCTAGTGGACCCTGGGGGGGCACTGAAGCTTTCTTT
CDR3: CASGPWGGTEAFF

D: -
size: -
V: TRBV28
J: TRBJ1-2
DNA: TGTGCCAGCAGTTTAAGTTGGAGACCTACCGACTATGGCTACACCTTC
CDR3: CASSLSWRPTDYGYTF

D: TRBD2
size: -
V: TRBV19
J: TRBJ2-1
DNA: TGTGCCAGTAGCGGGCCCGGGACTAGCGGGGGTAATGAGCAGTTCTTC
CDR3: CASSGPGTSGGNEQFF

D: -
size: -
V: TRBV11-2
J: TRBJ1-3
DNA: TGTGCCAGCAGCTTTTTGGCCGATCCTGGAAACACCATATATTTT
CDR3: CASSFLADPGNTIYF

D: -
size: -
V: TRBV9
J: TRBJ1-1
DNA: TGTGCCAGCAGCGTAGCCCCGGGAGGAAACACTGAAGCTTTCTTT
CDR3: CASSVAPGGNTEAFF

D: TRBD1
size: -
V: TRBV27
J: TRBJ2-7
DNA: TGTGCCAGCAGTGAATTGGGGGACAGATCCTACGAGCAGTACTTC
CDR3: CASSELGDRSYEQYF

D: TRBD1
size: -
V: TRBV6-5
J: TRBJ1-1
DNA: TGTGCCAGCAGTTCCCCTACAAAACCGGGACAGGAAGCTTTCTTT
CDR3: CASSSPTKPGQEAFF

D: -
size: -
V: TRBV15
J: TRBJ2-5
DNA: TGTGCCACCAGCATGGGGGGTCCGCAAGAGACCCAGTACTTC
CDR3: CATSMGGPQETQYF

D: -
size: once
V: TRBV25-1
J: TRBJ1-2
DNA: TGTGCCAGCAGAAGGTCAGGGAGGGGCTATGGCTACACCTTC
CDR3: CASRRSGRGYGYTF

D: TRBD1
size: -
V: TRBV29-1
J: TRBJ2-7
DNA: TGCAGCGGTCCCCGGGACAGGGAAGAGCAGTACTTC
CDR3: CSGPRDREEQYF

D: TRBD1
size: -
V: TRBV7-2
J: TRBJ2-1
DNA: TGTGCCAGCAGCTTAGGGACAGGGTCATCCTACAATGAGCAGTTCTTC
CDR3: CASSLGTGSSYNEQFF

D: TRBD2
size: -
V: TRBV7-3
J: TRBJ2-1
DNA: TGTGCCAGCAGCTTATACGGCGGGAGGGCGGGATACAATGAGCAGTTCTTC
CDR3: CASSLYGGRAGYNEQFF

D: -
size: -
V: TRBV7-6
J: TRBJ2-3
DNA: TGTGCCAGCAGCCCGGGTACAGATACGCAGTATTTT
CDR3: CASSPGTDTQYF

D: -
size: -
V: TRBV9
J: TRBJ1-4
DNA: TGTGCCAGCAGCCCCCCTAGCCTTGGGGGGATTGAAAAACTGTTTTTT
CDR3: CASSPPSLGGIEKLFF

D: -
size: -
V: TRBV7-3
J: TRBJ2-7
DNA: TGTGCCAGCAGCTTCGGGGTTGCCTACGAGCAGTACTTC
CDR3: CASSFGVAYEQYF

D: TRBD2
size: -
V: TRBV2
J: TRBJ2-1
DNA: TGTGCCAGCAACCGACTAGCGGGAGGGCCCCTCTACAATGAGCAGTTCTTC
CDR3: CASNRLAGGPLYNEQFF

D: -
size: -
V: TRBV2
J: TRBJ1-5
DNA: TGTGCCAGCAGTCGACAAGGTTTGCCCCAGCATTTT
CDR3: CASSRQGLPQHF

D: -
size: -
V: TRBV6-6
J: TRBJ1-5
DNA: TGTGCCAGCAGCTCCGGGAGGGCTGGGGATCAGCCCCAGCATTTT
CDR3: CASSSGRAGDQPQHF

D: TRBD2
size: -
V: TRBV5-1
J: TRBJ2-2
DNA: TGCGCCAGCAGCTTGGGACTAGCGGATATCACCGGGGAGCTGTTTTTT
CDR3: CASSLGLADITGELFF

D: -
size: -
V: TRBV28
J: TRBJ1-1
DNA: TGTGCCAGCACCCTCCCAGGAATGCTTGGAGCTTTCTTT
CDR3: CASTLPGMLGAFF

D: -
size: -
V: TRBV3-1/TRBV3-2
J: TRBJ1-1
DNA: TGTGCCAGCAGCTTACGACACCCGTCGAACACTGAAGCTTTCTTT
CDR3: CASSLRHPSNTEAFF

D: TRBD1
size: -
V: TRBV9
J: TRBJ2-7
DNA: TGTGCCAGCAGCGCGGGACAGGGAACCTACGAGCAGTACTTC
CDR3: CASSAGQGTYEQYF